This T cell receptor beta chain was captured in a study of blood T cell repertoires in COVID-19. CDR3 length: 11 residues. Germline CDR1 is SQVTM and CDR2 is ANQGSEA. Between the trimmed V and J ends, which lost 7 bases and 7 bases, there was a span of 10 bases. In the study's own analysis: Estimation of nucleated cell counts relied on the amplification of reference gene primers. Libraries were prepared by immunoSEQ multiplex PCR; TCRdb keeps only in-frame clonotypes and omits some of them. The V and J calls and the clone size are those of that table, but D and trimming were determined from the DNA. The data show fewer than 250,000 clones, roughly four fifths seen once.

The sample was peripheral blood. The gene calls are TRBV29-1 and TRBJ1-4; tentatively, D is TRBD1 (5 bases). The clonotype originates from a woman in her thirties or forties with acute or convalescent COVID-19. The CDR3 DNA sequence: TGCAGCGCGCGGAGGGGTGAAAAACTGTTTTTT. Protein sequence: CSARRGEKLFF.